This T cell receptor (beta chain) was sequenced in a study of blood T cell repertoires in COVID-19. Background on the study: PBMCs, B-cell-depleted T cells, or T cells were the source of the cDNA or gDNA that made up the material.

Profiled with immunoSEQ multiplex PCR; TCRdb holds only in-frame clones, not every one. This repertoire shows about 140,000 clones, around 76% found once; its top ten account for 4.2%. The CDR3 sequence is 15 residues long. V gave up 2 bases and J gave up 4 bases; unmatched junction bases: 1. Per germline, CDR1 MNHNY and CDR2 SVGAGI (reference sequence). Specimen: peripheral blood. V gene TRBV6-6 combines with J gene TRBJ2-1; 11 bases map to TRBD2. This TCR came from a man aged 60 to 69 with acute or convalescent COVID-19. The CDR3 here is CASSYLAGGYNEQFF. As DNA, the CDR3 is TGTGCCAGCAGTTACCTAGCGGGAGGTTACAATGAGCAGTTCTTC.